The clone carrying this TCR beta chain was detected once. This record belongs to a study of blood T cell repertoires in COVID-19. Per the study methods: Estimation of nucleated cell counts relied on the amplification of reference gene primers. Measured with immunoSEQ multiplex PCR; TCRdb has only the in-frame clones, and not every one. The V and J calls and clone size come from that table; D and trimming were worked out from the DNA. The sample consists of a few hundred thousand clones, approximately 84% of them appearing once. The sequencing sample was made of peripheral blood. The sequence derives from a man aged 50 to 59 with acute or convalescent COVID-19.

For the CDR3, the DNA is TGTGCCAGCAGACAGACAGGGGAAGGGGTCTATGGCTACACCTTC. It specifies CASRQTGEGVYGYTF. The V and J genes are TRBV28 and TRBJ1-2, with 8 bases lining up with TRBD1. The CDR3 covers 15 residues. The V gene end was trimmed by 6 bases and the J gene end by 4 bases; junction bases not matched to a gene: 10. Germline lookup yields CDR1 MDHEN and CDR2 SYDVKM.